This T cell receptor (beta chain) was recorded in a study of Graves' ophthalmopathy and Graves' hyperthyroidism listed by TCRdb under 2018. About the study as a whole: Peripheral blood was collected at initial diagnosis, before any treatment. TCR beta repertoire signatures were used to distinguish Graves' ophthalmopathy from Graves' hyperthyroidism and to predict progression to ophthalmopathy. Following sampling, methimazole starting at 30 mg daily was administered to hyperthyroidism patients, and high-dose intravenous methylprednisolone was administered to ophthalmopathy patients. To explore V-J signatures that separate ophthalmopathy from hyperthyroidism, a discovery set of about a hundred patients was enrolled, consisting of roughly 45 with ophthalmopathy and 55 to 65 with stable hyperthyroidism. In over 5 hyperthyroidism patients, the T-cell repertoire of thyroid tissue was compared with the T-cell repertoire of blood. An independent validation cohort was composed of fewer than 20 hyperthyroidism patients and around 16 patients who later progressed from hyperthyroidism to ophthalmopathy. In total, around 140 blood samples were TCR-sequenced: approximately 42 ophthalmopathy, roughly 80 hyperthyroidism and approximately 17 hyperthyroidism-to-ophthalmopathy patients. The approximately 90 discovery patients were randomly split 7:3 into training and test sets. The research as a whole found: No statistical method was used to predetermine the sample size, and group allocation was not hidden from the investigators. In validation, the model predicted ophthalmopathy progression with about 71% sensitivity and roughly 72% specificity; roughly 11 predicted patients were CT-confirmed with GO in a median of about 6.2 months. Most expanded thyroid clonotypes with frequency above 0.001 were also detected in blood, suggesting blood repertoires may reflect the thyroid immune response. In cross-validation, the 13-signature model distinguished ophthalmopathy from stable hyperthyroidism with approximately 90% sensitivity and approximately 81% specificity, and in the test set the corresponding values were roughly 80% and 76%.

Hyperthyroidism was considered stable if no progression to ophthalmopathy occurred within 18 months of follow-up. The hyperthyroidism patients were 18 to 65 years old and newly diagnosed, with a disease duration of less than 2 months. Patients with other autoimmune diseases, uncontrolled infections, pregnancy or lactation were excluded. Clinical symptoms, serum thyroxine, TRAb, thyroid ultrasound and orbital computed tomography formed the basis of the diagnosis. PBMCs were isolated from about 10 ml of fresh peripheral blood by Ficoll-Paque density gradient centrifugation. Total RNA was extracted using Trizol reagent, and RNA quality was checked on an Agilent 2100 Bioanalyzer. For repertoire sequencing, TCR beta CDR3 regions were amplified from RNA transcripts. HTBI primers and the Qiagen OneStep RT-PCR kit were used in a first-round RT-PCR, which was followed by a second-round multiplex PCR, size selection and purification. The libraries underwent paired-end sequencing with 100 bp reads on an Illumina HiSeq2000. The authors' pipeline ran thus. Reads were processed with SOAPnuke, discarding reads with adapters, uncalled bases, mean Phred below 15, or no exact constant-primer or identifier match. COPE v1.2.5 was used to merge the high-quality paired reads. Each unique nucleotide sequence was defined as a clonotype, and clonotypes were aligned to IMGT TRB V, D and J references with MiTCR v1.1. The analysis was limited to V-J combinations with a frequency above 0.0001, which together covered just over 98% of the repertoires. For each V-J combination, a TCR clonal expansion and chaos score was defined as F50 clonal expansion divided by the chaos observed in the TCRdist matrix. Welch's t-statistics and random forest were used to narrow the features down to approximately 13 V-J combinations, which were then fed into a naive Bayes classifier. The Morisita-Horn index was used to measure how similar the thyroid and blood repertoires were. TCRdb's own reprocessing of the public reads used fastp at Q25 and MiXCR and kept productive beta chains. Every CDR3 protein is listed once, alongside the most common genes and DNA of its rows. The V and J calls reflect TCRdb's pipeline rather than the authors' work. This sample lists over 500,000 distinct CDR3 sequences; 20% to 25% were detected once. Clones ranked in the top ten supply approximately 7% of the sample.

Turning to this clonotype: Which antigen it targets is not known. No clone much larger than this one lies a single base away; base qualities are absent.

V was cut back by 4 bases and J by 7 bases, leaving a gap of 14 bases between them. The CDR1 and CDR2 encoded by the germline V gene are MNHEY and SVGAGI. Taken from cysteine to phenylalanine, the CDR3 has 15 residues. The entry retains the CDR3 DNA only, 45 bases that are in frame from base 1. The sequencing input was peripheral blood. This chain is built from TRBV6-5 and TRBJ1-6; matching of 6 bases hints at TRBD1 as the D gene. The sequence was obtained from a woman under 30 with stable Graves' hyperthyroidism. Some clones in this sample may be carry-over from other donors' samples. Donor details come from another sample of the same person, matched by shared clones. Here the CDR3 is given as CASSSETGANSPLHF. The DNA sequence reads TGTGCCAGCAGTTCCGAGACAGGAGCCAATTCACCCCTCCACTTT.